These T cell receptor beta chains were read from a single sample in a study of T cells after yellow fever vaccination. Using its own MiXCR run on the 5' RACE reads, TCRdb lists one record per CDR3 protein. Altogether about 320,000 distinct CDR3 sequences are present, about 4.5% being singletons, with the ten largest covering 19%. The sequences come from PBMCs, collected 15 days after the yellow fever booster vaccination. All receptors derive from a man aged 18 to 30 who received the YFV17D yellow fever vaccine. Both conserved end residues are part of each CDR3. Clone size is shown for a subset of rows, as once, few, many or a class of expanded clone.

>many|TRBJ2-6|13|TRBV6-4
CASSSSGANVLTF
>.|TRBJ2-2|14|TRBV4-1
CASSQVKNTGELFF
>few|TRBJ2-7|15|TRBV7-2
CASRTRGGATYEQYF
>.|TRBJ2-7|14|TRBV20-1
CSATGTSGGAEQYF
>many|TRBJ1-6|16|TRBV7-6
CASSLGQGWADSPLHF
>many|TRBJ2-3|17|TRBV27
CASSLRSGLGGTDTQYF
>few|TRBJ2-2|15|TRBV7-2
CASSLRGGAAGELFF
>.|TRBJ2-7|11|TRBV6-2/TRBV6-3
CASSRQPLQYF
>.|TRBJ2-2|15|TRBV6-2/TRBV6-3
CASSPGTLDTGELFF
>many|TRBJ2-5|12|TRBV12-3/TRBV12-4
CASSTGEETQYF
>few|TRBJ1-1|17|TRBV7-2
CASSLVSGFPRDTEAFF
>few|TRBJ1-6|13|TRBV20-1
CSAEEGPSLTLHF
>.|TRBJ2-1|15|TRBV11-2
CASRPDRGQNHEQFF
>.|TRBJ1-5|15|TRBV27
CASSLSSGLDQPQHF
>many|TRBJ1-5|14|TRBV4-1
CASSQDHSLSPQHF
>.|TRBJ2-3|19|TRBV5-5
CASEMKQRTGTGVRDTQYF
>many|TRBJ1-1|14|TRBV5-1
CASSLTGEDTEAFF
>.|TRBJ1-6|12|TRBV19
CASSIGLKPLHF
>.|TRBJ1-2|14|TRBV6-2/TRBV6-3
CASSPPFLVDGYTF
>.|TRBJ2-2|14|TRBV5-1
CASSLLGGPGELFF
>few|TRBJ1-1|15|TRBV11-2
CASSPSRGRGTEAFF
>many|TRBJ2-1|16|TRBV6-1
CASRRGTSGAHNEQFF
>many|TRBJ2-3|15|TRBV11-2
CASSGWTGEEGTQYF
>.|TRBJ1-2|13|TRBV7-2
CASSVGTWVGYTF
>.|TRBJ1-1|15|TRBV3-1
CASSQEGQGVTEAFF
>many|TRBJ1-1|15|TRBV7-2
CASSLNPGGNSEAFF
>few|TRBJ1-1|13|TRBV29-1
CSVRTGPNTEAFF
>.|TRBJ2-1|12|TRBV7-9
CAGLVAGGEQFF